A selection of T cell receptor beta chains follows, all from one sample in a study of OX40 agonist ivuxolimab in advanced cancers. Some clones are missing from TCRdb's copy, which holds only in-frame ones; the method was immunoSEQ multiplex PCR. The sample lists just over 95,000 clones; about 90% were seen once. The starting material was CD4+ or CD8+ T cells sorted from blood, obtained in a trial of the OX40 agonist ivuxolimab. These receptors all stem from an adult with an advanced solid tumor such as melanoma, head and neck, liver or kidney cancer. The CDR3 runs from the conserved cysteine through the conserved F or W. The D gene is left open where the match is weak. Size is stated for part of the rows, as once, few or many counts, or as a class when the clone is expanded.

.	.	TRBJ2-2	TRBV27	TGTGCCAGCAGTTTCTTGGTTAGAGCGTACACCGGGGAGCTGTTTTTT	CASSFLVRAYTGELFF
.	.	TRBJ2-3	TRBV27	TGTGCCAGCAGCCGGGACGTCCCAACCTGGGCAGATACGCAGTATTTT	CASSRDVPTWADTQYF
.	few	TRBJ1-6	TRBV6-1	TGTGCCAGCGTACTGGGGCTACAGGGAAGTTCACCCCTCCACTTT	CASVLGLQGSSPLHF
.	.	TRBJ1-1	TRBV7-3	TGTGCCAGCAGCTTAAGTCCTTTCACTGAAGCTTTCTTT	CASSLSPFTEAFF
.	.	TRBJ2-5	TRBV19	TGTGCCAGTAGTTTCTCGGCAGGCCAACGGAGGGGGACCCAGTACTTC	CASSFSAGQRRGTQYF
.	.	TRBJ1-6	TRBV6-5	TGTGCCAGCAGTGTGGGGCTTCTTCGGTCACCCCTCCACTTT	CASSVGLLRSPLHF
TRBD1	.	TRBJ1-2	TRBV5-4	TGTGCCAGCAGCGCGGGACAGGGGGACTATGGCTACACCTTC	CASSAGQGDYGYTF
TRBD1	.	TRBJ2-1	TRBV19	TGTGCCAGTAGCACGACAGGGGGCAGCCTCGGAAGAGAGCAGTTCTTC	CASSTTGGSLGREQFF
TRBD2	few	TRBJ2-7	TRBV7-3	TGTGCCAGCAGCTTCTCCACTAGCGGGACAGAGCAGTACTTC	CASSFSTSGTEQYF
TRBD1	.	TRBJ1-3	TRBV9	TGTGCCAGCAGCGTAGAGGGGGCGGGACACCACTCTGGAAACACCATATATTTT	CASSVEGAGHHSGNTIYF
.	once	TRBJ2-6	TRBV28	TGTGCCAGCAGTTTATTGGGGACTGGGGCCAACGTCCTGACTTTC	CASSLLGTGANVLTF
.	.	TRBJ1-4	TRBV2	TGTGCCAGCAGGAACTCCGGGACGGAAAAACTGTTTTTT	CASRNSGTEKLFF
.	.	TRBJ2-3	TRBV27	TGTGCCAGCAGTACGACCCAGGGAAACACAGATACGCAGTATTTT	CASSTTQGNTDTQYF
TRBD2	.	TRBJ2-3	TRBV5-1	TGCGCCAGCAGCGTAGGGACTAGCGGGGGCCCTCGCACAGATACGCAGTATTTT	CASSVGTSGGPRTDTQYF
.	few	TRBJ1-5	TRBV29-1	TGCAGCGTTGGGGGTCCTGGGAGGAATCAGCCCCAGCATTTT	CSVGGPGRNQPQHF
.	.	TRBJ1-5	TRBV7-2	TGTGCCAGCAGCTCCAACGTGGGGAATCAGCCCCAGCATTTT	CASSSNVGNQPQHF
TRBD2	.	TRBJ2-1	TRBV7-6	TGTGCCAGCAGCTTTGGACTAGCGGGGTTTAGCGATGAGCAGTTCTTC	CASSFGLAGFSDEQFF
TRBD2	.	TRBJ2-7	TRBV13	TGTGCCAGCAGCCAGACTAGCGGGAGGGCCATTAACTCCTACGAGCAGTACTTC	CASSQTSGRAINSYEQYF
TRBD1	.	TRBJ2-1	TRBV27	TGTGCCAGCAGTTGGGGACAGGGGGAGTTCTTC	CASSWGQGEFF
.	.	TRBJ1-2	TRBV19	TGTGCCAGTAGTATGTCCGGCAGCTATGGCTACACCTTC	CASSMSGSYGYTF